This T cell receptor (beta chain) was sequenced for a study of blood T cell repertoires in COVID-19. Study information: Specimens from acute and convalescent COVID-19 originated in the United States, Italy and Spain.

How the authors handled the data: The authors estimated nucleated cell counts from reference gene primer amplification. TCRdb keeps only in-frame clones here, not all; method: immunoSEQ multiplex PCR. V and J calls and clone size are those listed in that table; D and trimming were worked out from the DNA. The repertoire holds roughly 260,000 clones, with about 89% as singletons. Sequencing was performed on peripheral blood. The sequence derives from a man aged 40-49 years who had recovered from COVID-19.

CDR3 in DNA: TGTGCCAGTAGCGTGGGAGACCGAGGGTACGAGCAGTACTTC. It is translated as CASSVGDRGYEQYF. J is TRBJ2-7 and V is TRBV19, with D possibly TRBD2 on 5 matching bases. The CDR3 length is 14 residues. CDR1 LNHDA and CDR2 SQIVND come from the germline V gene (reference sequence). V was clipped by 6 bases and J by 4 bases, with 16 bases between them.